These T cell receptor beta chains were read from a single sample in a study of T-cell reconstitution after alpha-beta-depleted transplantation in children. TCRdb independently ran MiXCR on the PCR reads; one entry per CDR3 protein. The sample holds over 450,000 distinct CDR3 sequences, over 9.5% seen once. Specimen: PBMCs, collected before TCRalphabeta/CD19-depleted stem cell transplant. The origin of the receptors is a child aged 2 to 10 with inherited bone marrow failure, due to receive a stem cell transplant. CDR3s include the opening cysteine and the closing phenylalanine or tryptophan. The D gene is left open where the match is weak. Clone size, where shown, is once, few, many, or a class for clones that have expanded.

CDR3	DNA	size	V	J	D
CASGNRGRDYEQYF	TGTGCTAGTGGTAACCGGGGAAGGGACTACGAGCAGTACTTC	few	TRBV12-5	TRBJ2-7	NA
CATSTDPTGATGELFF	TGTGCCACCAGCACAGATCCGACAGGGGCTACCGGGGAGCTGTTTTTT	many	TRBV15	TRBJ2-2	TRBD1
CSARRAGGYEQYF	TGCAGTGCTAGAAGAGCGGGAGGCTACGAGCAGTACTTC	many	TRBV20-1	TRBJ2-7	TRBD2
CASSLAPDSAGYEQYF	TGTGCCAGCAGCTTAGCCCCGGACAGCGCTGGCTACGAGCAGTACTTC	few	TRBV7-2	TRBJ2-7	NA
CASSPNLAGATETQYF	TGTGCCAGCAGTCCCAATCTAGCGGGAGCCACAGAGACCCAGTACTTC	many	TRBV2	TRBJ2-5	TRBD2
CASSLGPTYGYTF	TGTGCCAGCAGTTTGGGGCCGACATATGGCTACACCTTC	many	TRBV27	TRBJ1-2	NA
CASSQDILTGTSDQGYTF	TGCGCCAGCAGCCAAGACATCTTGACCGGGACATCCGATCAAGGCTACACCTTC	few	TRBV4-1	TRBJ1-2	NA
CSASGEPGAETQYF	TGCAGTGCTAGCGGGGAGCCCGGGGCCGAGACCCAGTACTTC	few	TRBV20-1	TRBJ2-5	NA
CASSSVRQAPPYF	TGTGCCAGCAGCTCGGTTAGACAGGCCCCACCGTATTTT	few	TRBV7-8	TRBJ2-3	NA
CATTTGGVRGDTQYF	TGTGCCACTACAACGGGGGGAGTGCGTGGAGATACGCAGTATTTT	many	TRBV28	TRBJ2-3	TRBD2
CASSLGPITSEKLFF	TGCGCCAGCAGCTTGGGGCCCATCACAAGCGAAAAACTGTTTTTT	many	TRBV5-1	TRBJ1-4	NA
CASSYSKFQGGTEAFF	TGTGCCAGCAGTTACTCGAAGTTCCAGGGGGGCACTGAAGCTTTCTTT	NA	TRBV6-5	TRBJ1-1	TRBD1
CASSSLYGYTF	TGTGCCAGCAGCTCCCTCTATGGCTACACCTTC	many	TRBV7-2	TRBJ1-2	NA
CASSQGLAATDTQYF	TGCGCCAGCAGCCAAGGCCTAGCCGCGACAGATACGCAGTATTTT	many	TRBV4-3	TRBJ2-3	NA
CSVGNTGELFF	TGCAGCGTGGGGAACACCGGGGAGCTGTTTTTT	many	TRBV29-1	TRBJ2-2	NA
CSAREGGDRMVAYEQYF	TGCAGTGCTAGAGAGGGGGGGGATCGGATGGTCGCCTACGAGCAGTACTTC	few	TRBV20-1	TRBJ2-7	TRBD2
CASSHDSYGYTF	TGTGCCAGCAGCCACGACAGTTATGGCTACACCTTC	many	TRBV3-1	TRBJ1-2	NA
CASTPNRGQIPGELFF	TGCGCCAGCACCCCTAACAGGGGGCAAATCCCCGGGGAGCTGTTTTTT	many	TRBV4-3	TRBJ2-2	TRBD1